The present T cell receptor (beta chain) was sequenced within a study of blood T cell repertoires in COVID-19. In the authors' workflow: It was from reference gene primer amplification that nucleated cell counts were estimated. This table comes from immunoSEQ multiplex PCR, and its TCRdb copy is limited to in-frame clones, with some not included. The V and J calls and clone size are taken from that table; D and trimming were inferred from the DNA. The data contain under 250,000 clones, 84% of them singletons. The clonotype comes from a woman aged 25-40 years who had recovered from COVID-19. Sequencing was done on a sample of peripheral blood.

The CDR3 DNA follows: TGTGCCTCCCAACCGACAGGGGATGTGGAGACCCAGTACTTC. Its translation: CASQPTGDVETQYF. The J gene is TRBJ2-5, the V gene TRBV24-1, with 8 positions matching TRBD1. Losses at the gene ends were 12 bases for V and 5 bases for J; bases not matched to a gene: 13. The CDR3 has 14 amino acids. Looked up from germline, CDR1 is KGHDR and CDR2 is SFDVKD.